Presented here are 5 T cell receptor beta chains from one specimen sequenced in a study of OX40 agonist ivuxolimab in advanced cancers. Using immunoSEQ multiplex PCR, the repertoire was profiled, and TCRdb retains in-frame clones only, with some absent. The sample gives about 82,000 clones, about 88% of which show up once; about 0.4% is in the top ten. The specimen comprised CD4+ or CD8+ T cells sorted from blood, sampled in a trial of the OX40 agonist ivuxolimab. The source is an adult with an advanced solid tumor such as melanoma, head and neck, liver or kidney cancer.

V gene TRBV5-1 combines with J gene TRBJ2-3; 8 nucleotides agree with TRBD1. The germline V gene encodes CDR1 SGHRS and CDR2 YFSETQ. The CDR3 length is 17 residues. V lost 4 bases and J lost 2; bases outside the gene matches: 12. The CDR3 DNA follows: TGCGCCAGCAGCCCCCACAGGGGGACTCCCTCCACAGATACGCAGTATTTT. This gives the protein CASSPHRGTPSTDTQYF.

This chain uses TRBV9 with TRBJ2-7; D may be TRBD1 (6 bases). This CDR3 has 15 amino acids. V dropped 0 bases and J dropped 3 bases, with 13 bases sitting between them. Germline lookup yields CDR1 SGDLS and CDR2 YYNGEE. CDR3 sequence (DNA): TGTGCCAGCAGCGTAGGCACAGGGACCCGCTACGAGCAGTACTTC. Its protein is CASSVGTGTRYEQYF.

CDR3 loop: CATSRDRDRNYEQYF. The CDR3 DNA reads TGTGCCACCAGCAGGGACCGGGACAGAAATTACGAGCAGTACTTC. V usage is TRBV15 and J usage is TRBJ2-7; 7 positions match TRBD1. The CDR3 loop spans 15 amino acids. CDR1 is LNHNV, CDR2 YYDKDF, per germline (reference sequence). The ends lost 3 bases at V and 4 bases at J; junction bases unmatched: 9.

This sequence joins TRBV21-1 and TRBJ2-5; TRBD2 is the table's D call, not checked against the DNA. TRBV21-1 corresponds to a pseudogene. This CDR3 spans 17 amino acids. For the CDR3, the DNA is TGTGCCAGCAGCAAAGGCGGAACCGGGACTAGTAAAGAGACCCAGTACTTC. Translated, it gives CASSKGGTGTSKETQYF.

This chain uses TRBV19 with TRBJ2-3; TRBD2 matches 9 bases. The CDR3 is made up of 14 amino acids. The germline V gene has CDR1 LNHDA and CDR2 SQIVND (reference sequence). V dropped 7 bases and J dropped 1; count of bases not matched to a gene: 3. The CDR3 DNA is TGTGCCAGTACCGTAGCGGGAGGCACAGATACGCAGTATTTT. Protein sequence: CASTVAGGTDTQYF.